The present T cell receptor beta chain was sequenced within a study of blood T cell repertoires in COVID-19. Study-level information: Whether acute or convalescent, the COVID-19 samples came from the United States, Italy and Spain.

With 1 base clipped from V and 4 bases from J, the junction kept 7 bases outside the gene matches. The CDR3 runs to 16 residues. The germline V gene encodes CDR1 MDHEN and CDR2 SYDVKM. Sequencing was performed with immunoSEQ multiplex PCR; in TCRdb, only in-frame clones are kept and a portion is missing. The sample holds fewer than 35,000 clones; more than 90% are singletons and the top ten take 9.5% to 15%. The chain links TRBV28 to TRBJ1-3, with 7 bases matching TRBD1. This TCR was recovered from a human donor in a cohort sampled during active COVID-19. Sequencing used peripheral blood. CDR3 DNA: TGTGCCAGCAGTTTATCTTCGACAGGGTACGGAAACACCATATATTTT. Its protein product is CASSLSSTGYGNTIYF.